These 11 T cell receptor beta chains share one sample of origin, sequenced in a study of monozygotic twins with inflammatory bowel disease. TCRdb re-called the 5' RACE reads and gives one entry per CDR3 protein, without DNA. The specimen's table records around 400,000 distinct CDR3 sequences. The specimen was blood. These receptors were collected from a human donor with ulcerative colitis or Crohn's disease, or a healthy co-twin of an affected twin (not recorded which).

The rearrangement joins TRBV12-3 or TRBV12-4 to TRBJ1-1; TCRdb returns TRBD1, unconfirmable since there is no DNA. This CDR3 comprises 18 residues. CDR3 loop: CASRPREQGPGLYTEAFF.

The V gene is TRBV20-1, the J gene TRBJ2-7; the TCRdb call, TRBD1, lacks DNA for checking. Germline-derived CDR1 and CDR2 are DFQATT and SNEGSKA (reference sequence). This CDR3 contains 13 residues. The CDR3: CSIISRDNYEQYF.

The chain uses TRBV20-1 and TRBJ2-1; no DNA is available, so the TRBD1 call from TCRdb remains unchecked. The CDR3 runs 14 residues. CDR1 is DFQATT and CDR2 is SNEGSKA in the germline V gene (reference sequence). This chain's CDR3 is CSARITPAYNEQFF.

The genes are TRBV20-1 and TRBJ1-4; the D call from TCRdb, TRBD1, cannot be confirmed without DNA. The CDR3 has 15 residues. Per the germline V gene, CDR1 is DFQATT and CDR2 is SNEGSKA (reference sequence). CDR3: CSARTSDRGGEKLFF.

The chain joins TRBV28 to TRBJ2-5. The CDR3 is made up of 13 amino acids. CDR1 is MDHEN and CDR2 is SYDVKM in the germline V gene. The CDR3 reads CASSSEVWGTQYF.

This rearrangement joins TRBV30 to TRBJ2-1; the TCRdb call, TRBD2, lacks DNA for checking. This CDR3 spans 15 amino acids. In germline, CDR1 is GTSNPN, CDR2 SVGIG (reference sequence). CDR3 loop: CAWSPGLAAYNEQFF.

The chain links TRBV18 to TRBJ2-5; TCRdb picks TRBD2, but there is no DNA to check that call. Germline V gene sequence: CDR1 KGHSH, CDR2 LQKENI. The CDR3 runs to 16 residues. The CDR3 reads CASSTTWRGDQETQYF.

The J gene is TRBJ2-5, the V gene TRBV7-2; TCRdb proposes TRBD1, but this gene call is untestable without DNA. CDR1 is SGHTA and CDR2 is FQGNSA in the germline V gene. This CDR3 is 12 amino acids long. Here the CDR3 reads CASSSQGLRQNF.

The CDR3 spells CASKQGDRAGYGYTF. This chain joins TRBV19 and TRBJ1-2; there is no DNA to check the TCRdb D call of TRBD1. The CDR3 spans 15 residues. The germline V gene has CDR1 LNHDA and CDR2 SQIVND (reference sequence).

The chain couples TRBV20-1 to TRBJ2-3; no DNA is available, so the TRBD2 call from TCRdb remains unchecked. The CDR3 is made up of 14 amino acids. Germline values: CDR1 DFQATT, CDR2 SNEGSKA (reference sequence). CDR3 loop: CSASGLAVTDTQYF.

V is TRBV5-5 and J is TRBJ2-7. The CDR3 is made up of 12 amino acids. Germline V gene data show CDR1 as SGHKS and CDR2 as YYEKEE (reference sequence). The CDR3 spells CASSFEIYEQYF.